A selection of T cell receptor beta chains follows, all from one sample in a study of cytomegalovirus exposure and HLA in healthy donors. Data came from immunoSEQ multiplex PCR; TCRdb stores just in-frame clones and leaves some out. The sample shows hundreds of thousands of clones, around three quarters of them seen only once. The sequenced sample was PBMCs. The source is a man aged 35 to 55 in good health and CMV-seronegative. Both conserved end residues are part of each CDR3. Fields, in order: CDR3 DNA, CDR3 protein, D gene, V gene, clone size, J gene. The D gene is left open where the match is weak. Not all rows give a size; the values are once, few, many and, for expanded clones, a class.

TGTGCCAGCACCAGGTTTTGGACAGATACGCAGTATTTT	CASTRFWTDTQYF	.	TRBV6-6	.	TRBJ2-3
TGCAGCGTTGTCCCGGGACAGGGGTACAATGAGCAGTTCTTC	CSVVPGQGYNEQFF	TRBD1	TRBV29-1	once	TRBJ2-1
TGTGCCAGCAGCTTTAGGGACAGAAGCACAGATACGCAGTATTTT	CASSFRDRSTDTQYF	TRBD1	TRBV7-2	.	TRBJ2-3
TGCGCCAGCAGTCCAGCAGGACGGGGGGGAAACATTCAGTACTTC	CASSPAGRGGNIQYF	TRBD2	TRBV10-1	.	TRBJ2-4
TGTGCCAGCAGCCGGAGGGGGGGAGGTGCAGATACGCAGTATTTT	CASSRRGGGADTQYF	.	TRBV9	.	TRBJ2-3
TGTGCCTGGAGGGCTAGCGGCTACGAGCAGTACTTC	CAWRASGYEQYF	TRBD2	TRBV30	.	TRBJ2-7
TGTGCCAGCAGTGAGGTGACAGGGAACTACGAGCAGTACTTC	CASSEVTGNYEQYF	TRBD1	TRBV6-1	.	TRBJ2-7
TGTGCCAGCAGCTTCGCGGCGGGGAAGGGGGAGCAGTACTTC	CASSFAAGKGEQYF	.	TRBV5-5	.	TRBJ2-7
TGTGCCAGCAGCTCCCCAAACGCTGTCGGGCAGTACTTC	CASSSPNAVGQYF	.	TRBV7-2	.	TRBJ2-7
TGTGCCAGCAGCTGGGAGAGGTACACTGAAGCTTTCTTT	CASSWERYTEAFF	.	TRBV14	.	TRBJ1-1
TGTGCCAGCAGTCCCCCAGGGACAGCATCAGATACGCAGTATTTT	CASSPPGTASDTQYF	TRBD1	TRBV28	.	TRBJ2-3
TGTGCCAGCAGTGCTAAAGAGACCCAGTACTTC	CASSAKETQYF	.	TRBV2	.	TRBJ2-5
TGTGCCAGTAGTACTTTACAGGGGGCAACGTCCTACGAGCAGTACTTC	CASSTLQGATSYEQYF	TRBD1	TRBV19	.	TRBJ2-7
TGTGCCAGCAGAACCGGGACACCTGGGGCTACGCAGTATTTT	CASRTGTPGATQYF	.	TRBV7-8	once	TRBJ2-3
TGTGCCAGCAGTGACAGTGTCCCGGGACTAGCGGGAGTAGCCTACAATGAGCAGTTCTTC	CASSDSVPGLAGVAYNEQFF	TRBD2	TRBV6-1	.	TRBJ2-1
TGTGCCACCAGCAGAGACTGGTCCCTGGGACAGGGGGGGAATGAGCAGTTCTTC	CATSRDWSLGQGGNEQFF	TRBD1	TRBV15	.	TRBJ2-1
TGCGCCAGCAGCCAAGTTCCGGGGCTCGGGACTTCCGAGCAGTACTTC	CASSQVPGLGTSEQYF	.	TRBV4-1	once	TRBJ2-7
TGTGCCAGCAGCTGGGGCGCCGGCGCATACGAGCAGTACTTC	CASSWGAGAYEQYF	.	TRBV6-6	.	TRBJ2-7
TGTGCCAGCAGCTCGGACATATACAATGAGCAGTTCTTC	CASSSDIYNEQFF	.	TRBV7-7	few	TRBJ2-1
TGTGCCAGCAGCTTAAGCCGGACACAGCCCCAGCATTTT	CASSLSRTQPQHF	.	TRBV7-3	once	TRBJ1-5
TGCAGCGTTGAGGGGGGTCCCAGGTTCGCTGAAGCTTTCTTT	CSVEGGPRFAEAFF	.	TRBV29-1	.	TRBJ1-1
TGTGCCAGCAGCTTAATAGCTAGCGGGAGCGAGCAGTACTTC	CASSLIASGSEQYF	TRBD2	TRBV7-8	.	TRBJ2-7
TGTGCCAGCAGCCCGGACAGGGATCAGCCCCAGCATTTT	CASSPDRDQPQHF	TRBD1	TRBV7-2	.	TRBJ1-5
TGTGCCAGCAGTCTCTTAGCTTACTACGAGCAGTACTTC	CASSLLAYYEQYF	.	TRBV28	.	TRBJ2-7
TGTGCCAGCAGCGTCTCGGGAAGCACCCCGACAGATACGCAGTATTTT	CASSVSGSTPTDTQYF	.	TRBV9	.	TRBJ2-3
TGTGCCAGCAGCGTAGGTGCGCTAAGCACAGATACGCAGTATTTT	CASSVGALSTDTQYF	.	TRBV7-2	.	TRBJ2-3
TGTGCCAGCAGTTTATCCCCGGACAGGGAGGAGAACACCGGGGAGCTGTTTTTT	CASSLSPDREENTGELFF	TRBD1	TRBV27	.	TRBJ2-2
TGTGCCAGCAGTGCAGGAGGGGACACTGAAGCTTTCTTT	CASSAGGDTEAFF	.	TRBV6-4	.	TRBJ1-1
TGTGCCAGCAGTTACGCTACCCGGACAGGGGGCTACGAGCAGTACTTC	CASSYATRTGGYEQYF	TRBD1	TRBV6-5	once	TRBJ2-7
TGTGCCAGTAGTTCCGACAGGCCGGGTGGGGGGGCCAACGTCCTGACTTTC	CASSSDRPGGGANVLTF	.	TRBV19	.	TRBJ2-6
TGTGCCAGTCGACGGTCCGGAGTTCCGAACACTGAAGCTTTCTTT	CASRRSGVPNTEAFF	.	TRBV19	.	TRBJ1-1
TGCGCCAGCAGCTTGGAGGGGGTTACCACTGAAGCTTTCTTT	CASSLEGVTTEAFF	.	TRBV5-1	.	TRBJ1-1
TGTGCCAGCAGCCCGCCGAGGAACACTGAAGCTTTCTTT	CASSPPRNTEAFF	.	TRBV7-2	.	TRBJ1-1
TGTGCCAGTAGTATTAGTCGACTGGGGGCCGCCGAGCAGTACTTC	CASSISRLGAAEQYF	.	TRBV19	.	TRBJ2-7
TGTGCCAGCAGTAAGACTAACACTGAAGCTTTCTTT	CASSKTNTEAFF	.	TRBV6-5	.	TRBJ1-1
TGTGCCAGCAGCTTAAGGTTCGACAGACTAGCGGGAGGGTCCCACGAGCAGTACTTC	CASSLRFDRLAGGSHEQYF	TRBD2	TRBV7-2	once	TRBJ2-7
TGCGCCAGCAGCTTCGCAGGGGGCGTCGAGCAGTACTTC	CASSFAGGVEQYF	TRBD1	TRBV5-1	.	TRBJ2-7
TGTGCCAGCAGTGAAGCGGGGAGCAGGGACACCCAGCATTTT	CASSEAGSRDTQHF	.	TRBV6-1	.	TRBJ1-5
TGTGCCAGCAGCTTAGGGGCACTGAATGGCTACACCTTC	CASSLGALNGYTF	.	TRBV11-1	.	TRBJ1-2
TGTGCCAGCAGCTTAGGACAGAGCACAGATACGCAGTATTTT	CASSLGQSTDTQYF	.	TRBV7-2	.	TRBJ2-3
TGTGCCAGCAGTTACACTAGCGGGAGCGGGAATGAGCAGTTCTTC	CASSYTSGSGNEQFF	TRBD2	TRBV6-5	.	TRBJ2-1
TGTGCCAGCAGCTTCTCGGGAGTCTATGGCTACACCTTC	CASSFSGVYGYTF	.	TRBV7-2	.	TRBJ1-2